This TCR beta chain was identified during a study of immune evolution from preneoplasia to lung adenocarcinoma. Sequencing used immunoSEQ multiplex PCR; TCRdb keeps in-frame clones, though not all of them. This table has some 4,900 clones, around 82% appearing once. Study results and caveats: Later-stage lesions seemingly showed higher T cell density and diversity than normal lung.

The V and J ends lost 1 base and 4 bases respectively, with 2 bases between them. The germline V gene encodes CDR1 SEHNR and CDR2 FQNEAQ (reference sequence). The CDR3 consists of 12 residues. For this clone: Its specificity is unknown.

The rearrangement joins TRBV7-9 to TRBJ2-1; D ambiguous. This receptor was taken from a person aged 65 to 85 with lung adenocarcinoma. Sequences were obtained from FFPE minimally invasive lung adenocarcinoma tissue. DNA of the CDR3: TGTGCCAGCAGCTTAGGATACAATGAGCAGTTCTTC. This gives the protein CASSLGYNEQFF.